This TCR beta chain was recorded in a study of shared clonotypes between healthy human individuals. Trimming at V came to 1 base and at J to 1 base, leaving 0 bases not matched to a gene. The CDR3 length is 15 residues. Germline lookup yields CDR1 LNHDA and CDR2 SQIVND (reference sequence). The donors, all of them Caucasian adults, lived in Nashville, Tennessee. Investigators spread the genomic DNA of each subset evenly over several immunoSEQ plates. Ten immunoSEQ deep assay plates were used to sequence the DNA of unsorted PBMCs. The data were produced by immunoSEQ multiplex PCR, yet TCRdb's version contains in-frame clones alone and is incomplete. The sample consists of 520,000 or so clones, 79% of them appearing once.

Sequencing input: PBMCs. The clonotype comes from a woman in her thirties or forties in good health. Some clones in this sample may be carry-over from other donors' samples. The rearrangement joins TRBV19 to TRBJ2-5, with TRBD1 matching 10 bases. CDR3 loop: CASSIGTGGQETQYF. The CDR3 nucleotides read TGTGCCAGTAGTATAGGGACAGGGGGCCAAGAGACCCAGTACTTC.